This T cell receptor beta chain was captured by sequencing in a study of regulatory T cells in long-lasting Graves disease. Noted time point: persistent/refractory GD, antithyroid drugs over 5 years with positive TRAb. From PBMCs, RNA was extracted and then used to make the TCR library. Combining iRepertoire HTBI primers with Arm-PCR of CDR3 regions, the authors built TCR beta libraries. TCRdb independently ran MiXCR on the multiplex PCR reads; one entry per CDR3 protein. Of 310,000 or so distinct CDR3 sequences detected, about 20% appear once; the ten largest clones hold approximately 31%. Whole-study results and caveats: Persistent Graves' patients showed reduced TCR diversity versus newly diagnosed patients. Sample size, which was small, may have reduced accuracy. Fewer public clonotypes were shared by new patients (around 1,000) than by persistent patients (roughly 2,500).

This clonotype has ten or more counts. Its antigen is currently unknown. This TCR was sampled from a female donor with Graves disease. This specimen was peripheral blood mononuclear cells (PBMCs), taken when the disease was refractory, from a patient treated with antithyroid drugs.

CDR3 residues: CSAEGTAYGYTF. In DNA, the CDR3 is TGCAGTGCTGAGGGGACGGCCTATGGCTACACCTTC. V is TRBV20-1 and J is TRBJ1-2, with D possibly TRBD1 on 5 matching bases. Trimming cost V 5 bases and J 4 bases, with 11 bases left between them. The CDR3 extends over 12 amino acids. The V gene's germline CDR1 is DFQATT and CDR2 SNEGSKA (reference sequence).